The next 15 T cell receptor beta chains were all read from a single sample in a study of CXCR3-negative and CXCR3-positive naive CD8 T cells (dated by TCRdb to the late 2010s). Here is what the overall study found, with its caveats: TRB CDR3s from CXCR3-positive naive cells showed higher hydrophobicity (lower Kidera factor 4), lower energy, and higher strength and volume indices than CXCR3-negative naive cells.

The antigens for these receptors are not known. Sequencer: NextSeq 550. The Human TCR Profiling Kit (MiLaboratory) was used to prepare UMI-labeled 5' RACE TRB cDNA libraries. Following TCRdb reprocessing, every CDR3 protein sequence forms one entry, and DNA is not provided. The sample table records over 150,000 distinct CDR3 sequences. The ten largest clonotypes hold approximately 0.46% of the sample. Sequences were obtained from naive CXCR3+ CD8+ T cells from blood. The sample's cell subset or site label is to be understood as: CD45RO-CCR7+CD27+CD95- naive CD8+ T cells expressing CXCR3 (TNR3+). All receptors come from a human donor in good health. Some clones in this sample may be carry-over from other donors' samples.

The chain is built from TRBV4-1 and TRBJ2-1; the TCRdb D gene call, TRBD1, has no DNA to confirm it. The CDR3 has 15 amino acids. CDR1 and CDR2 from the germline V gene are MGHRA and YSYEKL. This chain's CDR3 is CASSQKTGSYNEQFF.

The V call is TRBV15, the J call TRBJ2-5; TCRdb designates TRBD2, a call that cannot be tested without DNA. The CDR3 runs 16 residues. Looked up from germline, CDR1 is LNHNV and CDR2 is YYDKDF (reference sequence). The CDR3 is CATSRVNLQAQESQYF.

CDR3: CASSLIRRAYEQYF. This rearrangement joins TRBV28 to TRBJ2-7. The length of the CDR3 is 14 residues. Germline assignment: CDR1 MDHEN and CDR2 SYDVKM.

V is TRBV18 and J is TRBJ2-4; TCRdb's D call of TRBD1 is untestable without DNA. The CDR3 extends over 17 amino acids. Germline-derived CDR1 and CDR2 are KGHSH and LQKENI. CDR3 protein: CASSPGDGGWDKNIQYF.

J is TRBJ2-1 and V is TRBV7-3; there is no DNA to check the TCRdb D call of TRBD2. The germline CDR1 and CDR2 sequences are SGHTA and FQGTGA. The CDR3 is made up of 15 amino acids. The CDR3 loop is CASSPLAGGYNEQFF.

V gene TRBV7-8 combines with J gene TRBJ2-3; TCRdb indicates TRBD2, and absent DNA this call remains unverified. CDR1 SGHVS and CDR2 FQNEAQ come from the germline V gene. The CDR3 length is 18 residues. This CDR3 reads CASSLTPSGGTRTDTQYF.

V is TRBV4-2 and J is TRBJ1-5; TCRdb's D call, TRBD1, is unchecked because there is no DNA. This CDR3 contains 17 residues. CDR1 and CDR2 (germline): LGHNA, YNFKEQ. The CDR3 sequence is CASSQEDRGHQNQPQHF.

The chain recombines TRBV5-1 with TRBJ2-7; TCRdb selects TRBD2, and the lack of DNA leaves this call unchecked. Germline CDR1 reads SGHRS; CDR2 reads YFSETQ. The CDR3 runs 17 residues. The chain's CDR3 is CASSLGLGLADSYEQYF.

The J gene is TRBJ2-7, the V gene TRBV9; TCRdb lists TRBD1, though no DNA is available to test this call. The germline CDR1 and CDR2 sequences are SGDLS and YYNGEE. The CDR3 spans 14 residues. The CDR3 is CASSVGQGAYEQYF.

This chain joins TRBV28 and TRBJ1-1; the TRBD1 assignment by TCRdb is unverifiable without DNA. Germline lookup yields CDR1 MDHEN and CDR2 SYDVKM. The length of the CDR3 is 17 residues. CDR3 region: CASSSPLRTGMNTEAFF.

V gene TRBV13 combines with J gene TRBJ2-7; TCRdb designates TRBD1, a call that cannot be tested without DNA. The germline V gene encodes CDR1 PRHDT and CDR2 FYEKMQ (reference sequence). This CDR3 region has 15 residues. The CDR3 region is CASSSRDTGAYEQYF.

J is TRBJ2-5 and V is TRBV7-9; without DNA, the TCRdb call of TRBD1 cannot be checked. The length of the CDR3 is 14 residues. Germline V gene sequence: CDR1 SEHNR, CDR2 FQNEAQ (reference sequence). The CDR3 is CASSNAGGQETQYF.

The rearrangement links TRBV28 to TRBJ2-7; absent DNA, TCRdb's TRBD1 call cannot be checked. Germline V gene data show CDR1 as MDHEN and CDR2 as SYDVKM. CDR3 length: 13 residues. The chain's CDR3 is CASSYRGLHEQYF.

The chain joins TRBV2 to TRBJ2-2; TCRdb picks TRBD2, but there is no DNA to check that call. Germline V CDR1 and CDR2: SNHLY, FYNNEI. This CDR3 region has 15 residues. The CDR3 sequence: CASRPAIREDGELFF.

This sequence joins TRBV29-1 and TRBJ2-1; no DNA is available, so the TRBD2 call from TCRdb remains unchecked. Germline CDR1 is SQVTM and CDR2 is ANQGSEA. The CDR3 runs to 16 residues. The CDR3 protein is CSAGQAGAPSYNEQFF.